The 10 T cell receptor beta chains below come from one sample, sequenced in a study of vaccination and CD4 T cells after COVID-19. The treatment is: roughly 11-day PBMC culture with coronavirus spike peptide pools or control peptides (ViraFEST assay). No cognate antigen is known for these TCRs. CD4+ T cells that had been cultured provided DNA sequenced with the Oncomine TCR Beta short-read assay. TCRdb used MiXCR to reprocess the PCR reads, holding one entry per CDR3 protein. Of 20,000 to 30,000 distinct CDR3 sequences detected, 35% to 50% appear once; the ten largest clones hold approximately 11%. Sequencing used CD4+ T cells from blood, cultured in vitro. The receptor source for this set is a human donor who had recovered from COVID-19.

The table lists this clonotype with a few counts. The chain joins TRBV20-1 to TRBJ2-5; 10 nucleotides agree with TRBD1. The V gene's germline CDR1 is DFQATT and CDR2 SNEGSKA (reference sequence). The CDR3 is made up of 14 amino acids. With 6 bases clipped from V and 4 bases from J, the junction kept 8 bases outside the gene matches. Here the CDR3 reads CSATDRGHGETQYF. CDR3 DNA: TGCAGTGCAACCGACAGGGGGCACGGAGAGACCCAGTACTTC.

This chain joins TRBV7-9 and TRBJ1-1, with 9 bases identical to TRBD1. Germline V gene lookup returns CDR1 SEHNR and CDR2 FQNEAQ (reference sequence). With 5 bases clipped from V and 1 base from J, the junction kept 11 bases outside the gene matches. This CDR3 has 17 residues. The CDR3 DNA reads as TGTGCCAGCAGCCCCCCCTATCGGGACAGGGAGAACACTGAAGCTTTCTTT. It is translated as CASSPPYRDRENTEAFF.

CDR3 protein: CASSAGQYQETQYF. DNA of the CDR3: TGTGCCAGTAGTGCGGGACAGTACCAAGAGACCCAGTACTTC. The rearrangement links TRBV19 to TRBJ2-5; perhaps TRBD1 as D (7 bases). V was trimmed by 5 bases and J by 0 bases, leaving 10 bases between them. This CDR3 is 14 amino acids long. Per germline, CDR1 LNHDA and CDR2 SQIVND (reference sequence).

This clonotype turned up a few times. DNA of the CDR3: TGTGCCAGCAGTGGCTCTGCGTTCTCCGAGTACAATGAGCAGTTCTTC. This translates into CASSGSAFSEYNEQFF. The chain couples TRBV6-1 to TRBJ2-1; D not resolved. Germline-derived CDR1 and CDR2 are MNHNS and SASEGT. The CDR3 runs 16 residues. The germline V and J ends were trimmed by 4 bases and 4 bases, with 17 bases remaining between them.

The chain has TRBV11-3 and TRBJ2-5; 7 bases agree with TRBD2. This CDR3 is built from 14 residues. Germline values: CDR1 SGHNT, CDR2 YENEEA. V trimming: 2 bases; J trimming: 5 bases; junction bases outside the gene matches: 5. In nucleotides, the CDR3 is TGTGCCAGCAGCTTAACTGGGGGAGGGGAGACCCAGTACTTC. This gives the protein CASSLTGGGETQYF.

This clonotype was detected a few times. DNA for the CDR3: TGTGCCAGCAGCCCCCCGGCTGGGTTAGGCTATGGCTACACCTTC. Translating it yields CASSPPAGLGYGYTF. V gene TRBV7-2 combines with J gene TRBJ1-2; no firm D call. Germline assignment: CDR1 SGHTA and CDR2 FQGNSA. This CDR3 has 15 amino acids. V dropped 5 bases and J dropped 4 bases, with 17 bases sitting between them.

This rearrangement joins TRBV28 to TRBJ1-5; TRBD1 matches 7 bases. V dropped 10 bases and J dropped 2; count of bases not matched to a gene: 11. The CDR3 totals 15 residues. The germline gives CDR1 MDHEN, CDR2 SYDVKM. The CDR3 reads CATDKQGTGNQPQHF. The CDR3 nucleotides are TGTGCCACGGATAAACAGGGGACGGGCAATCAGCCCCAGCATTTT.

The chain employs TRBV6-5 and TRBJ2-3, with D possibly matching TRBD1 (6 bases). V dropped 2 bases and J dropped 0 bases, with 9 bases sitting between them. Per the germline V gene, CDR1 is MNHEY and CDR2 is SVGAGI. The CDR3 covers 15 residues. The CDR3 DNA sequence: TGTGCCAGCAGTTACGGGACAACTAGCACAGATACGCAGTATTTT. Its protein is CASSYGTTSTDTQYF.

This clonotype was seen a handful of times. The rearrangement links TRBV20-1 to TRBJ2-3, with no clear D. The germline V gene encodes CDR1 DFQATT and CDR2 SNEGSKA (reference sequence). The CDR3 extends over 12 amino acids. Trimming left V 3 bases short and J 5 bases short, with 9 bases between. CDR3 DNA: TGCAGTGCTAGCCCATTGGTAGATACGCAGTATTTT. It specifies CSASPLVDTQYF.

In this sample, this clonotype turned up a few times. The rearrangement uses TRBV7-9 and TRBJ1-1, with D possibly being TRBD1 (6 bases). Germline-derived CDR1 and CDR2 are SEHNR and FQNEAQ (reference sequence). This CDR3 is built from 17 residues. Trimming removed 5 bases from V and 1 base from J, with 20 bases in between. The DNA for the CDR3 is TGTGCCAGCAGCCCCCGACAGGACCGTCGCTGGAACACTGAAGCTTTCTTT. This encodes CASSPRQDRRWNTEAFF. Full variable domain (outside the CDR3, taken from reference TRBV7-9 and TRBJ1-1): DTGVSQNPRHKITKRGQNVTFRCDPISEHNRLYWYRQTLGQGPEFLTYFQNEAQLEKSRLLSDRFSAERPKGSFSTLEIQRTEQGDSAMYLCASSPRQDRRWNTEAFFGQGTRLTVV.